Listed below are T cell receptor beta chains from one sample, sequenced in a study of CD8 T cells in Susac syndrome. TCRdb recomputed calls from the immunoSEQ multiplex PCR reads with MiXCR, one row per CDR3 protein. The sample has about 440,000 distinct CDR3 sequences; around 85% are singletons. The sequencing input was CD8+ T cells from PBMCs. The source is a human donor with multiple sclerosis. Each CDR3 is given without its conserved first and last residue.

J gene	V gene	CDR3 protein
TRBJ2-7	TRBV5-5	ASSQSTGSSEQY
TRBJ2-3	TRBV6-1	ASSSTSASLTDTQY
TRBJ1-2	TRBV21-1	ASIPREGRGRNYGYT
TRBJ2-5	TRBV27	ASSLSRFGETQY
TRBJ1-4	TRBV12-3/TRBV12-4	ASSPGTLNEKLF
TRBJ2-2	TRBV18	ASSPTSGLPNTGELF
TRBJ2-7	TRBV7-9	ASSSPGAVYEQY
TRBJ2-3	TRBV6-6	ASSYYRGRTDTQY
TRBJ2-4	TRBV7-9	ASSLNRGTKNIQY
TRBJ1-2	TRBV6-1	ASTQGEGASGYT
TRBJ2-3	TRBV5-6	ASSFVQGDTQY
TRBJ2-1	TRBV3-1	ASSQENTMRQF
TRBJ2-1	TRBV4-1	ASSQGQSSNEQF
TRBJ2-1	TRBV5-4	ASSTSGANEQF